Reported below is one T cell receptor (beta chain). Its specificity is unknown. This specimen includes other DNA sequences encoding the same CDR3. These data originate in a study of shared clonotypes between healthy human individuals. Study-wide results and caveats: The generation probabilities recorded for non-shared clonotypes fell below those of clonotypes shared by all four donors. Sharing across four donors was highest in naive CD4 (approximately 5%) and lowest in memory CD8 (0.4%).

The V end was cut by 5 bases, the J end by 4 bases, with 6 bases between. Germline loops: CDR1 MDHEN, CDR2 SYDVKM. CDR3 length equals 11 residues. The deep-level immunoSEQ assay was used. Produced via immunoSEQ multiplex PCR; TCRdb's table is partial and in-frame only. The profile shows 2 million to 2.5 million clones, 85% to 95% of them singletons. Naive CD4+ cells were CD45RA-selected; the remaining cells were memory. The chain is built from TRBV28 and TRBJ2-7, with no clear D. Sequencing was performed on naive CD4+ T cells from PBMCs. The subset: CD45RA+ positively selected. This TCR was recovered from a man younger than 35 in good health. Some clones in this sample may be carry-over from other donors' samples. The CDR3, as DNA: TGTGCCAGCAGTGCCGGATACGAGCAGTACTTC. The encoded protein is CASSAGYEQYF.